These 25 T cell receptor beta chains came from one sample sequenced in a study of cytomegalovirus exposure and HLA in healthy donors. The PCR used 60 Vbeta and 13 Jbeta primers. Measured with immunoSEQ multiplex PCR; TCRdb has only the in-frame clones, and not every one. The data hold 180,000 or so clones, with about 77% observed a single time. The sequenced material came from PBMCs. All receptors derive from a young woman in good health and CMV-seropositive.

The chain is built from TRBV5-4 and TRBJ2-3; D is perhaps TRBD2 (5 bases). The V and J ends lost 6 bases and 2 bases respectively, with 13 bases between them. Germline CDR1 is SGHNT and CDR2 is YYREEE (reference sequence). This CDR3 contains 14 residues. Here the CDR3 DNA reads TGTGCCAGCACCCCGGGGTTTTCCACAGATACGCAGTATTTT. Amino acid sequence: CASTPGFSTDTQYF.

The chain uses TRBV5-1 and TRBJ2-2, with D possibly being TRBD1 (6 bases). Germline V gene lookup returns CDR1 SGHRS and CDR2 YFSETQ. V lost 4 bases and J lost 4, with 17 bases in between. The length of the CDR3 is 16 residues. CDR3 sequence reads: CASSGQTGIGTGELFF. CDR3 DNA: TGCGCCAGCAGCGGACAAACAGGGATCGGCACCGGGGAGCTGTTTTTT.

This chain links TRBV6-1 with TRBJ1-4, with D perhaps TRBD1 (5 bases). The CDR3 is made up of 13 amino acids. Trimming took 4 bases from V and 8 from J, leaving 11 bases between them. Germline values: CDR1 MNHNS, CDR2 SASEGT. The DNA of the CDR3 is TGTGCCAGCAGTGGGGGACTCCAGGAAAAACTGTTTTTT. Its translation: CASSGGLQEKLFF.

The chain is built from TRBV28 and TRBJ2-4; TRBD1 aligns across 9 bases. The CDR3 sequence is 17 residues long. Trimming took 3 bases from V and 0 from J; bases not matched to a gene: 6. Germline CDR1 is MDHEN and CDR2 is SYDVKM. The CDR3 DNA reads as TGTGCCAGCAGTTTCAGGGGGACAGGGCAAGCCAAAAACATTCAGTACTTC. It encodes CASSFRGTGQAKNIQYF.

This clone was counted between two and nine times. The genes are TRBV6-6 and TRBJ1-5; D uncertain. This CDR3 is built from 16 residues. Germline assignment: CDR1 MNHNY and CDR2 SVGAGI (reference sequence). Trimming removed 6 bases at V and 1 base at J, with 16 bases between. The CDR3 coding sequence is TGTGCCAGCAGGCCGGCCGGGTCAAACAGCAATCAGCCCCAGCATTTT. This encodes CASRPAGSNSNQPQHF.

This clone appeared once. DNA for the CDR3: TGTGCCGGCAAAGGGAGCCATGCTCAGCCCCAGCATTTT. Residues: CAGKGSHAQPQHF. The chain recombines TRBV2 with TRBJ1-5; D remains ambiguous. Germline values: CDR1 SNHLY, CDR2 FYNNEI. This CDR3 comprises 13 residues. V was pared by 11 bases and J by 6 bases, with 17 bases between.

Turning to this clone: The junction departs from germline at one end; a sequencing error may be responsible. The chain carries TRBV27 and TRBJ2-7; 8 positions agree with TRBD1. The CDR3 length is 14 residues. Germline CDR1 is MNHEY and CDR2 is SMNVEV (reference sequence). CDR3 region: CASKGQGASYEQHF. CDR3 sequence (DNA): TGTGCCAGCAAAGGGCAGGGGGCCTCCTACGAGCAGCACTTC.

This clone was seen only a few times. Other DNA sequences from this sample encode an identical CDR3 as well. DNA of the CDR3: TGTGCCAGCAGCTTAGTACCCCAGTTCACCGGGGAGCTGTTTTTT. Translated: CASSLVPQFTGELFF. J is TRBJ2-2 and V is TRBV7-2, with D hard to call. V was clipped by 1 base and J by 4 bases, with 10 bases between them. Germline V CDR1 and CDR2: SGHTA, FQGNSA. The CDR3 is 15 amino acids.

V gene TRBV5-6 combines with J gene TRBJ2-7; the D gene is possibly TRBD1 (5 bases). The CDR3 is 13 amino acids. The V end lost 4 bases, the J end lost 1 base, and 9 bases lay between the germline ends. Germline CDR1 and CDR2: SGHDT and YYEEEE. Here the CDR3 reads CASSVTVSYEQYF. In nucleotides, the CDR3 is TGTGCCAGCAGCGTGACAGTATCCTACGAGCAGTACTTC.

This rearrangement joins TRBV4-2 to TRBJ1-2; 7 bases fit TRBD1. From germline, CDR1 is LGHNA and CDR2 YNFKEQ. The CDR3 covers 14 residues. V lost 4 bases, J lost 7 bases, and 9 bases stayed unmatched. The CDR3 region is CASSRDLDRAGYTF. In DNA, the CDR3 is TGTGCCAGCAGCCGGGACCTCGACAGGGCTGGCTACACCTTC.

CDR3 protein: CASSTPADRGTDTQYF. As DNA, the CDR3 is TGTGCCAGCAGCACCCCGGCGGACAGGGGGACAGATACGCAGTATTTT. This chain uses TRBV21-1 with TRBJ2-3; the table gives TRBD1 as D, unverified against the DNA. TRBV21-1 is flagged as a pseudogene. This CDR3 is built from 16 residues.

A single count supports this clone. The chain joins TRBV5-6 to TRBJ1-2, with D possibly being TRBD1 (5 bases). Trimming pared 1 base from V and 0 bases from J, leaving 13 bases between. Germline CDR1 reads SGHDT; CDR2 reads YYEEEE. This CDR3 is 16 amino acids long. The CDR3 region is CASSLRGPPSNYGYTF. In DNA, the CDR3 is TGTGCCAGCAGCTTGAGGGGTCCGCCGTCTAACTATGGCTACACCTTC.

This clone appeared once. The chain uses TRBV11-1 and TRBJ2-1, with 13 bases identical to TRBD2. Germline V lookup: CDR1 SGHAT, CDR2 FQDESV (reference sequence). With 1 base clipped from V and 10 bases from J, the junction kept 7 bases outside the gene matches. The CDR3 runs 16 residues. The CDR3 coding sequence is TGTGCCAGCAGCTTAGTGGGGACTAGCGGGGTTAGGGAGCAGTTCTTC. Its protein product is CASSLVGTSGVREQFF.

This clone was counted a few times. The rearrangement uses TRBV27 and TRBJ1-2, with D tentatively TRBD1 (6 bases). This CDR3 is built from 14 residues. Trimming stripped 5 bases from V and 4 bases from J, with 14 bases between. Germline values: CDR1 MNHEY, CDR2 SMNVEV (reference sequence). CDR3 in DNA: TGTGCCAGCAGTCCTAGGGGGGGTGGCTATGGCTACACCTTC. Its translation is CASSPRGGGYGYTF.

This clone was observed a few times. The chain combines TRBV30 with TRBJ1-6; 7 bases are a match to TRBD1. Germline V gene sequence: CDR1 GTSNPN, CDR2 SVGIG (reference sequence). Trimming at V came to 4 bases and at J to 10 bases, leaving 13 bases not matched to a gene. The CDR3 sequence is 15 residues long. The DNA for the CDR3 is TGTGCCTGGACCCACGGACAGGACGGGTGGTCACCCCTCCACTTT. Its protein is CAWTHGQDGWSPLHF.

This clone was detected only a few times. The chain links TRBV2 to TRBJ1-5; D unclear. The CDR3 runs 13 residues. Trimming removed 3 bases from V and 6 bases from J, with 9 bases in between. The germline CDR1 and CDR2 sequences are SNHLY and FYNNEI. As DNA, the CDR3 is TGTGCCAGCAGTGAGAGGAAGATTCAGCCCCAGCATTTT. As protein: CASSERKIQPQHF. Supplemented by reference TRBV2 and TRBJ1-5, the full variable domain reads EPEVTQTPSHQVTQMGQEVILRCVPISNHLYFYWYRQILGQKVEFLVSFYNNEISEKSEIFDDQFSVERPDGSNFTLKIRSTKLEDSAMYFCASSERKIQPQHFGDGTRLSIL.

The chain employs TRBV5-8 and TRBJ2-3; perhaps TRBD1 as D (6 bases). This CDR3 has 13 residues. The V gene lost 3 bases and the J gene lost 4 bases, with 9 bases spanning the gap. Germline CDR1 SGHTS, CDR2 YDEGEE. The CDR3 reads CASSSSGADTQYF. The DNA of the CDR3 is TGTGCCAGCAGCTCGTCAGGGGCAGATACGCAGTATTTT.

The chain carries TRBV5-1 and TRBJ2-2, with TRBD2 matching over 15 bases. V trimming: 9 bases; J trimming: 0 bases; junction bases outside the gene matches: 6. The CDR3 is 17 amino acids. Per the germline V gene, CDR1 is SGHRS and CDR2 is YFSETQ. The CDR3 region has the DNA TGCGCCAATCCGGGACTAGCGGGGGGCTCGAACACCGGGGAGCTGTTTTTT. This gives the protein CANPGLAGGSNTGELFF.

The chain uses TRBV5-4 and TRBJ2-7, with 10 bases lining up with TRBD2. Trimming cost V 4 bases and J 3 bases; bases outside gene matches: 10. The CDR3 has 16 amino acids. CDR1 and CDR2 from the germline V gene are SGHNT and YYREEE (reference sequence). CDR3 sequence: CASSLGGSGRSYEQYF. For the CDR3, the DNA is TGTGCCAGCAGCCTTGGGGGTAGCGGGAGGAGCTACGAGCAGTACTTC.

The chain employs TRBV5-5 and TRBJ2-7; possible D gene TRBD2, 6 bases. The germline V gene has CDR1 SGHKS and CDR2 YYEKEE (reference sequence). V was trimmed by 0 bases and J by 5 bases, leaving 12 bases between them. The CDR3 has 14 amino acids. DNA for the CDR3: TGTGCCAGCAGCTTGGGCTGGGGAGGAGACGAGCAGTACTTC. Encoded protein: CASSLGWGGDEQYF.

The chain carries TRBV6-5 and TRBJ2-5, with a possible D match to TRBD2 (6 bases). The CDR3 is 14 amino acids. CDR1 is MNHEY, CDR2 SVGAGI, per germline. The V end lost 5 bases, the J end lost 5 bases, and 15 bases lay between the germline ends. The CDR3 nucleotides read TGTGCCAGCAGTACATGGGACTCGAGGGAGACCCAGTACTTC. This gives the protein CASSTWDSRETQYF.

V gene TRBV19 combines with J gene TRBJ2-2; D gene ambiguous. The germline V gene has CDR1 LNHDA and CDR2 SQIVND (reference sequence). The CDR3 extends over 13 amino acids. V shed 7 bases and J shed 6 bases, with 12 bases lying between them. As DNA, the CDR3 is TGTGCCAGTAACGCGGCTGGTGCCGGGGAGCTGTTTTTT. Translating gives CASNAAGAGELFF.

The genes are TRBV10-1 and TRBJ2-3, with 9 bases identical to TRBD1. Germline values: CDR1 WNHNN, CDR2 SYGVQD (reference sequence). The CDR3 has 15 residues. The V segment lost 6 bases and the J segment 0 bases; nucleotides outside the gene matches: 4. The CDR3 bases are TGCGCCAGCAGCTCGGACAGGGGTAGCACAGATACGCAGTATTTT. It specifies CASSSDRGSTDTQYF.

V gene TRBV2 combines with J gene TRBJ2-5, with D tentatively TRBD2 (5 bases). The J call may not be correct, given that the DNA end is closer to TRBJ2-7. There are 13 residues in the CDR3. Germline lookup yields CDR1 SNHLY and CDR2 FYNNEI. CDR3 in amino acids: CASKWRTSYEQYF. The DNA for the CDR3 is TGTGCCAGCAAGTGGCGGACTTCCTACGAGCAGTACTTC.

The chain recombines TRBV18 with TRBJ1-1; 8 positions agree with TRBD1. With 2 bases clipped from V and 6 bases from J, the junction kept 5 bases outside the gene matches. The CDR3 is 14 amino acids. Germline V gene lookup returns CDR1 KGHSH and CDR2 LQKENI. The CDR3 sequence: CASSPGTGRPEAFF. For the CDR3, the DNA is TGTGCCAGCTCACCAGGGACAGGTCGGCCTGAAGCTTTCTTT.